This T cell receptor (beta chain) comes out of a study of blood T cell repertoires in COVID-19. Study-wide background: Researchers got acute and convalescent COVID-19 samples from the United States, Italy and Spain. In each case, the material was cDNA or gDNA derived from T cells, B-cell-depleted T cells, or PBMCs.

Methods used by the authors: For nucleated cells, counts were estimated from reference gene primer amplification. The protocol was immunoSEQ multiplex PCR, while the TCRdb copy is restricted to in-frame clones and leaves out a portion. That table is the source of V, J and clone size, and D and trimming were worked out from the DNA. The sample has roughly 270,000 clones, over 75% seen once. The CDR3 spans 16 residues. With V trimmed by 5 bases and J by 5 bases, 11 bases remained unmatched. Germline V gene sequence: CDR1 LNHDA, CDR2 SQIVND (reference sequence). The TCR was taken from a man aged 18 to 29 with active or convalescent COVID-19. The sample comprised peripheral blood. The chain joins TRBV19 to TRBJ2-2, with TRBD1 identical over 7 bases. CDR3 loop: CASSYGTARGTGELFF. CDR3 bases: TGTGCCAGTAGTTACGGGACAGCGAGGGGTACCGGGGAGCTGTTTTTT.